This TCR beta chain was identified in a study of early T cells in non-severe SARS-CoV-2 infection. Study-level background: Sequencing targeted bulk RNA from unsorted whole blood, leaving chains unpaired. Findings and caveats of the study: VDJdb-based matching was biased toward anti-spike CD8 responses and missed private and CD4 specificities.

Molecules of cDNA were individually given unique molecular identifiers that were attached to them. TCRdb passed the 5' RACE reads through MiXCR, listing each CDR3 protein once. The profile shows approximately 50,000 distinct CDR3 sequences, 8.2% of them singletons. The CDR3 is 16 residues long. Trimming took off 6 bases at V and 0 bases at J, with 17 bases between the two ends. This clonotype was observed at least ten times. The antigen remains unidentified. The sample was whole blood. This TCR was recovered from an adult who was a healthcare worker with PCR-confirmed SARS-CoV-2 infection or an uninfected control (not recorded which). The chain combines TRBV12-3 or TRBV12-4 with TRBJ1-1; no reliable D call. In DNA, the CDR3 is TGTGCCAGCAGAACAGACATCCTTGGGATGAACACTGAAGCTTTCTTT. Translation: CASRTDILGMNTEAFF.